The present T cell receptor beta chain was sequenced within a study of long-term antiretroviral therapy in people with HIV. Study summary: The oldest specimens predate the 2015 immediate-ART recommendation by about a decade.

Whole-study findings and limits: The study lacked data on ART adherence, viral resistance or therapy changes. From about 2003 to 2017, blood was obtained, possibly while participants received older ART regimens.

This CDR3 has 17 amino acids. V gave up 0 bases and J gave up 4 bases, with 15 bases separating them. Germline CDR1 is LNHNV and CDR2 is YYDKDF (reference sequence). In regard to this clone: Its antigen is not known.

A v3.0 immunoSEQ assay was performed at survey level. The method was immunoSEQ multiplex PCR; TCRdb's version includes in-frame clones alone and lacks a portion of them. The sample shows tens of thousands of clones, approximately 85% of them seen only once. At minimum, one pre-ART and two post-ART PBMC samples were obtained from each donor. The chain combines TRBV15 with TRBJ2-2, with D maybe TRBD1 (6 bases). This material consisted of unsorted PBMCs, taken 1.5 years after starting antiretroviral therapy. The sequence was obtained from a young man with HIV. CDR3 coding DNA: TGTGCCACCAGCAGAGAATTACAGGGCAAGGGCACCGGGGAGCTGTTTTTT. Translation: CATSRELQGKGTGELFF.